The rows below give T cell receptor beta chains drawn from one sample of a study of shared clonotypes between healthy human individuals. TCRdb's table, derived via immunoSEQ multiplex PCR, lists solely in-frame clones and lacks some. The repertoire holds hundreds of thousands of clones, with under 95% as singletons. Sequenced material: naive CD8+ T cells sorted from blood. Every receptor here comes from a man aged 30-40 years in good health. Each CDR3 is given without its conserved first and last residue. Only some rows state a clone size, as once, few, many or a class for expanded clones.

clone size	V gene	J gene	CDR3 protein
NA	TRBV9	TRBJ2-2	ASYSSSGGDTGELF
NA	TRBV5-4	TRBJ1-4	ASSLDPGPDEKLF
NA	TRBV29-1	TRBJ2-7	SVGAGGEGYEQY
NA	TRBV19	TRBJ2-2	ASSSANTGELF
NA	TRBV27	TRBJ1-1	ASTGQLGTEAF
NA	TRBV5-6	TRBJ1-5	ASSLWALNQPQH
NA	TRBV4-2	TRBJ1-1	ASSHPGVVSRSTEAF
NA	TRBV7-2	TRBJ1-1	ASSFYRADTEAF
NA	TRBV5-1	TRBJ2-7	ASSLVGLMGQGEQH
once	TRBV15	TRBJ2-1	ATSSPGSMVQTEQF
NA	TRBV4-3	TRBJ1-1	ASSQDPGSPEAF
NA	TRBV9	TRBJ2-1	ASSAPEGGRLAGDGNEQF
NA	TRBV5-6	TRBJ1-1	ASSGETGMNTEAF
NA	TRBV4-3	TRBJ2-5	ASSQDTGTQY
NA	TRBV21-1	TRBJ2-1	ASSTRTSGKSYNEQF
NA	TRBV27	TRBJ2-3	ASAPGSLTDTQY
NA	TRBV9	TRBJ2-7	ASSALSGSMYEQY
NA	TRBV19	TRBJ1-4	ASSIVSEEKLF
NA	TRBV27	TRBJ2-1	ASSLSLFYLLAGGGEQF
NA	TRBV28	TRBJ1-5	ASSLASNQPQH
NA	TRBV19	TRBJ2-7	ASSAERGLNSYEQY
NA	TRBV27	TRBJ1-6	ASSWVTGGNSPLH
NA	TRBV28	TRBJ2-5	ASSLRDRGLQETQY
NA	TRBV2	TRBJ2-7	ASIGELYEQY
NA	TRBV9	TRBJ2-7	ASSVGVQGGYEQY
NA	TRBV18	TRBJ2-7	ASSLQSYEQY
NA	TRBV5-6	TRBJ2-3	ASSTGLAGSDTQY
NA	TRBV5-8	TRBJ2-3	ASSLSQGGITDTQY
once	TRBV7-3	TRBJ2-1	ASSFQGESNEQF
once	TRBV21-1	TRBJ1-1	ASSLNQGAQEAF
NA	TRBV2	TRBJ2-5	ASSGQGARETQY
few	TRBV28	TRBJ1-1	ASSKGMNTEAF
NA	TRBV7-9	TRBJ2-7	ASSPGSHGEQY
NA	TRBV5-4	TRBJ2-1	ASSLRTSLYNEQF
NA	TRBV4-3	TRBJ2-7	ASSYRDYGYEQY
NA	TRBV7-8	TRBJ2-7	ASSLLSGGYEQY
NA	TRBV27	TRBJ2-7	ASSLGRQSYEQY
NA	TRBV21-1	TRBJ1-1	ASSKGRAMRAF
NA	TRBV7-6	TRBJ2-1	ASSPRGAYDEQF
NA	TRBV6-5	TRBJ2-1	ASSFPGAYNEQF
NA	TRBV29-1	TRBJ1-1	SVEQVTNTEAF
NA	TRBV11-2	TRBJ2-7	ASSSLKAYEQY
NA	TRBV29-1	TRBJ2-3	SDSSGVTQY
NA	TRBV7-9	TRBJ1-4	ASSSPGQGWEKLF
NA	TRBV5-1	TRBJ2-1	ASSLAGGRNEQF
NA	TRBV7-6	TRBJ2-5	ASSLDDSHHSYQETQY
NA	TRBV11-2	TRBJ2-7	ASSLFPDHYEQY
NA	TRBV5-4	TRBJ1-2	ASSFPGQAAGEYGYT